This T cell receptor beta chain was identified in a study of shared clonotypes between healthy human individuals. The table came from immunoSEQ multiplex PCR; TCRdb's copy has only in-frame clones and leaves some out. The sample contains about 1.5 million clones, approximately 96% of which appear only once. Trimming removed 4 bases from V and 1 base from J; junction bases left unmatched: 24. CDR1 is SNHLY, CDR2 FYNNEI, per germline. The CDR3 contains 21 residues. The sequence derives from a man younger than 40 in good health. Sequencing used naive CD4+ T cells sorted from blood. Subset indicated: CD45RA+ positively selected. The V call is TRBV2, the J call TRBJ2-7, with TRBD1 matching 8 bases. The chain's CDR3 is CASSGRDIGTGQRPRSYEQYF. The CDR3 bases are TGTGCCAGCAGTGGAAGAGATATCGGGACAGGACAAAGACCTCGTTCCTACGAGCAGTACTTC.